This entry is about one T cell receptor beta chain. Its specificity is not known. This specimen belongs to a study of cytomegalovirus exposure and HLA in healthy donors. Study as a whole: Early on, a data release was issued that held some 91 million unique TCRs from HLA-typed donors. General study findings and limits: CMV serostatus stood as the only immune exposure information on hand.

Germline V CDR1 and CDR2: MNHNS, SASEGT. CDR3 size: 15 residues. Trimming cost V 2 bases and J 6 bases; bases outside gene matches: 3. Primers for the PCR totalled 60 Vbeta and 13 Jbeta. Generated by immunoSEQ multiplex PCR, the TCRdb table keeps only in-frame clones and is missing some. Among more than 110,000 clones listed, 60% to 85% were seen once. Sample: PBMCs. This receptor was identified in a man aged 35 to 55 in good health and CMV-seropositive. The genes are TRBV6-1 and TRBJ1-5; the match to TRBD1 covers 11 bases. CDR3 sequence reads: CASSESDRGRQPQHF. In DNA, the CDR3 is TGTGCCAGCAGTGAATCGGACAGGGGGCGTCAGCCCCAGCATTTT.